This TCR beta chain emerged from a study of T cell changes during pregnancy in multiple sclerosis. Profiling relied on immunoSEQ multiplex PCR, and the TCRdb table lists in-frame clones only, not all of them. The sample contains approximately 53,000 clones, around 92% of which appear only once. Germline CDR1 reads SGHNT; CDR2 reads YYREEE (reference sequence). CDR3 length: 16 residues. Trimming removed 2 bases from V and 3 bases from J; junction bases left unmatched: 9. The specimen comprised CD4+ T cells from peripheral blood mononuclear cells, sampled in the third trimester of pregnancy. The genes are TRBV5-4 and TRBJ1-2; TRBD1 matches at 8 bases. This TCR came from a female donor with multiple sclerosis, enrolled in a pregnancy study. CDR3 coding DNA: TGTGCCAGCAGCTTTCATGGACAGGGAAACTACTATGGCTACACCTTC. Translated, it gives CASSFHGQGNYYGYTF.